This TCR beta chain was sequenced during a study of cytomegalovirus exposure and HLA in healthy donors. Points from the study as a whole: Some TCR beta chains (approximately 180 of them) were listed as cytomegalovirus-associated.

As regards this clone: What it binds is not known.

PCR employed 60 Vbeta and 13 Jbeta primers. Sequencing used immunoSEQ multiplex PCR; TCRdb keeps in-frame clones, though not all of them. This table has roughly 90,000 clones, about 81% appearing once. Nominal health characterized the donors when sampled, though unrecorded immune exposures were likely. Germline CDR1 reads SGHRS; CDR2 reads YFSETQ. CDR3 length equals 15 residues. Trimming pared 0 bases from V and 6 bases from J, leaving 13 bases between. The source of this sequence is a man aged 18-30 years in good health and CMV-seronegative. The specimen was PBMCs. J is TRBJ1-5 and V is TRBV5-1; the D gene is possibly TRBD1 (6 bases). The CDR3 reads CASSLESGAPQPQHF. The CDR3 DNA reads as TGCGCCAGCAGCTTGGAGTCAGGGGCGCCTCAGCCCCAGCATTTT. Based on the CDR3 plus reference TRBV5-1 and TRBJ1-5, the full variable domain is KAGVTQTPRYLIKTRGQQVTLSCSPISGHRSVSWYQQTPGQGLQFLFEYFSETQRNKGNFPGRFSGRQFSNSRSEMNVSTLELGDSALYLCASSLESGAPQPQHFGDGTRLSIL.